The 32 T cell receptor beta chains below all came from one sample that was sequenced in a study of blood T cell repertoires in COVID-19 (dated by TCRdb to between 2020 and 2021). Preparation of the library involved the immunoSEQ multiplex PCR assay. Entries here come from immuneACCESS through TCRdb and include only in-frame sequences with V and J called. Some clones fail to appear in such tables; in the studies checked, an unresolved V gene covers under half of the shortfall, and the cause of the remainder is unknown. This sample gives about 480,000 clones in total; about 91% of them show up just once. The ten largest make up over 0.7% of the sample. Sequenced: peripheral blood. These receptors all come from a young man with COVID-19, enrolled during active disease.

This sequence joins TRBV5-4 and TRBJ1-4; unclear D gene. The germline V gene has CDR1 SGHNT and CDR2 YYREEE (reference sequence). The V gene lost 0 bases and the J gene lost 10 bases, with 13 bases spanning the gap. The CDR3 has 14 amino acids. The CDR3 spells CASSLGEPPRKLFF. In nucleotides, the CDR3 is TGTGCCAGCAGCTTGGGAGAACCCCCGCGAAAACTGTTTTTT.

The rearrangement uses TRBV14 and TRBJ2-7; D uncertain. CDR1 SGHDN and CDR2 FVKESK come from the germline V gene. This CDR3 is built from 13 residues. V gave up 4 bases and J gave up 0 bases, with 7 bases separating them. In DNA form, the CDR3 reads TGTGCCAGCAGCCTGAGGTTCTCCTACGAGCAGTACTTC. Its translation: CASSLRFSYEQYF. The full variable domain, in which reference TRBV14 and TRBJ2-7 provide the parts outside the CDR3, is EAGVTQFPSHSVIEKGQTVTLRCDPISGHDNLYWYRRVMGKEIKFLLHFVKESKQDESGMPNNRFLAERTGGTYSTLKVQPAELEDSGVYFCASSLRFSYEQYFGPGTRLTVT.

This chain joins TRBV2 and TRBJ2-7, with 9 bases matching TRBD2. The J segment lost 7 bases and the V segment lost 6 bases, leaving 10 bases of the junction unmatched. The CDR3 consists of 14 residues. Germline V lookup: CDR1 SNHLY, CDR2 FYNNEI. The chain's CDR3 is CASSPGAGGGEQYF. CDR3 coding DNA: TGTGCCAGCAGCCCGGGAGCGGGGGGAGGAGAGCAGTACTTC.

The chain combines TRBV12-3 or TRBV12-4 with TRBJ2-7; TRBD1 aligns across 7 bases. V shed 5 bases and J 3 bases; nucleotides not matched to a gene: 4. This CDR3 is built from 13 residues. The CDR3 DNA reads as TGTGCCAGCAGTCAGGGACAGTACTACGAGCAGTACTTC. Translated, it gives CASSQGQYYEQYF.

This clone has just one count. The chain recombines TRBV27 with TRBJ1-5; 8 nucleotides match TRBD1. The V gene's germline CDR1 is MNHEY and CDR2 SMNVEV (reference sequence). Trimming took 5 bases from V and 4 from J; bases not matched to a gene: 13. The CDR3 runs 17 residues. In DNA, the CDR3 is TGTGCCAGCAGTCCAATACCCGGACAGGGTGGTAATCAGCCCCAGCATTTT. Protein: CASSPIPGQGGNQPQHF.

This chain joins TRBV2 and TRBJ1-6; D is perhaps TRBD1 (5 bases). The V and J ends lost 7 bases and 9 bases respectively, with 19 bases between them. The CDR3 has 15 amino acids. The V gene's germline CDR1 is SNHLY and CDR2 FYNNEI. The CDR3 loop is CASTERSGIVSPLHF. Here the CDR3 DNA reads TGTGCCAGCACAGAACGTTCAGGGATCGTTTCACCCCTCCACTTT.

V is TRBV10-2 and J is TRBJ2-7, with 7 positions matching TRBD1. V shed 0 bases and J 3 bases; nucleotides not matched to a gene: 8. This CDR3 comprises 16 residues. Germline V gene lookup returns CDR1 WSHSY and CDR2 SAAADI. CDR3 sequence: CASSESKGAGDYEQYF. CDR3 nucleotides: TGCGCCAGCAGTGAGTCGAAGGGGGCAGGGGACTACGAGCAGTACTTC.

The genes are TRBV11-1 and TRBJ2-1; TRBD2 agrees at 7 bases. J gave up 4 bases and V 3 bases, and 9 bases lay outside the gene matches. The CDR3 length is 16 residues. CDR1 and CDR2 (germline): SGHAT, FQDESV (reference sequence). This chain's CDR3 is CASSLRAGREYNEQFF. CDR3 nucleotide sequence: TGTGCCAGCAGCTTGCGAGCGGGGAGGGAATACAATGAGCAGTTCTTC.

The CDR3: CASSYSGRVNEQFF. The CDR3 bases are TGTGCCAGCAGTTACAGCGGGAGGGTCAATGAGCAGTTCTTC. V and J are TRBV6-5 and TRBJ2-1; TRBD2 agrees at 10 bases. CDR3 length: 14 residues. Germline values: CDR1 MNHEY, CDR2 SVGAGI. V shed 2 bases and J 6 bases; nucleotides not matched to a gene: 1.

This chain joins TRBV2 and TRBJ1-4; D perhaps matches TRBD1 (5 bases). The CDR3 is made up of 14 amino acids. Trimming pared 7 bases from V and 5 bases from J, leaving 14 bases between. Germline CDR1 reads SNHLY; CDR2 reads FYNNEI. CDR3 in DNA: TGTGCCAGCAAAACCCGGGACTCCAATGAAAAACTGTTTTTT. Translating gives CASKTRDSNEKLFF.

V is TRBV19 and J is TRBJ2-5; D is ambiguous. The germline V gene has CDR1 LNHDA and CDR2 SQIVND (reference sequence). The CDR3 is 13 amino acids. Trimming left V 4 bases short and J 0 bases short, with 6 bases between. CDR3 residues: CASSTAYQETQYF. As DNA, the CDR3 is TGTGCCAGTAGTACAGCGTACCAAGAGACCCAGTACTTC.

The chain joins TRBV9 to TRBJ1-3; no clear D. Trimming removed 1 base from V and 0 bases from J, with 8 bases in between. The CDR3 has 15 residues. Per germline, CDR1 SGDLS and CDR2 YYNGEE. CDR3 protein: CASSVSPNSGNTIYF. The DNA for the CDR3 is TGTGCCAGCAGCGTAAGCCCGAACTCTGGAAACACCATATATTTT.

The chain is built from TRBV6-5 and TRBJ2-7, with 9 bases fitting TRBD1. V shed 6 bases and J 4 bases; nucleotides not matched to a gene: 10. CDR1 is MNHEY and CDR2 is SVGAGI in the germline V gene. The CDR3 totals 15 residues. CDR3 region: CASSPETGGSYEQYF. CDR3 nucleotides: TGTGCCAGCAGCCCAGAGACAGGGGGATCTTACGAGCAGTACTTC.

The genes are TRBV7-6 and TRBJ2-7; D unresolved. CDR1 and CDR2 from the germline V gene are SGHVS and FNYEAQ. The CDR3 totals 13 residues. Trimming removed 5 bases at V and 3 bases at J, with 11 bases between. This chain's CDR3 is CASSLAQIYEQYF. In DNA, the CDR3 is TGTGCCAGCAGCCTCGCGCAAATCTACGAGCAGTACTTC.

The chain couples TRBV5-6 to TRBJ2-1, with D possibly being TRBD1 (5 bases). CDR3 length equals 16 residues. Germline V gene sequence: CDR1 SGHDT, CDR2 YYEEEE. V lost 4 bases to trimming and J lost 0 bases, with 14 bases between them. The CDR3 DNA is TGTGCCAGCAGCCCGACAGCTCTGAGCTCCTACAATGAGCAGTTCTTC. Translating gives CASSPTALSSYNEQFF.

For the CDR3, the DNA is TGTGCCAGCAGCTTAGCGGGGACAGGGGGCCAAGAGACCCAGTACTTC. Translating it yields CASSLAGTGGQETQYF. The chain employs TRBV7-8 and TRBJ2-5; the match to TRBD1 covers 11 bases. CDR1 is SGHVS, CDR2 FQNEAQ, per germline. The V segment lost 0 bases and the J segment 1 base; nucleotides outside the gene matches: 1. CDR3 length: 16 residues.

The rearrangement joins TRBV9 to TRBJ2-5; TRBD2 aligns across 9 bases. The CDR3 is 17 amino acids. V lost 0 bases and J lost 5; bases outside the gene matches: 11. CDR1 is SGDLS and CDR2 is YYNGEE in the germline V gene. The CDR3 DNA reads TGTGCCAGCAGCGTAGGAAATTTGCGGGGGGGCCCTGAGACCCAGTACTTC. This encodes CASSVGNLRGGPETQYF.

The J gene is TRBJ2-3, the V gene TRBV7-2, with 9 bases matching TRBD2. Trimming at V came to 3 bases and at J to 2 bases, leaving 3 bases not matched to a gene. The CDR3 length is 15 residues. CDR1 is SGHTA, CDR2 FQGNSA, per germline. The CDR3: CASSLPSGVTDTQYF. The CDR3 DNA is TGTGCCAGCAGCTTGCCTAGCGGGGTCACAGATACGCAGTATTTT.

The chain combines TRBV6-1 with TRBJ2-7, with TRBD2 identical over 11 bases. The CDR3 contains 15 residues. CDR1 MNHNS and CDR2 SASEGT come from the germline V gene. V shed 3 bases and J 4 bases; nucleotides not matched to a gene: 5. The DNA for the CDR3 is TGTGCCAGCAGTGAGGGACTAGCGGAGTTGTACGAGCAGTACTTC. Its protein is CASSEGLAELYEQYF.

The chain couples TRBV4-2 to TRBJ1-5; possible D gene TRBD1, 5 bases. The CDR3 is made up of 14 amino acids. Looked up from germline, CDR1 is LGHNA and CDR2 is YNFKEQ. Trimming took 1 base from V and 3 from J, leaving 7 bases between them. Here the CDR3 DNA reads TGTGCCAGCAGCCAAGTACAGGTCAATCAGCCCCAGCATTTT. Translating it yields CASSQVQVNQPQHF.

The J gene is TRBJ1-1, the V gene TRBV6-1, with a tentative D call TRBD1 (5 bases). V lost 2 bases and J lost 5, with 9 bases in between. CDR1 and CDR2 (germline): MNHNS, SASEGT. This CDR3 region has 13 residues. Here the CDR3 DNA reads TGTGCCAGCAGTGAACAGGGTGAGACTGAAGCTTTCTTT. Its protein product is CASSEQGETEAFF.

This clone is a singleton in its sample. V and J are TRBV7-8 and TRBJ2-3; weak D call: TRBD2 (6 bases). V was pared by 0 bases and J by 1 base, with 11 bases between. This CDR3 contains 16 residues. Germline V gene lookup returns CDR1 SGHVS and CDR2 FQNEAQ. In DNA form, the CDR3 reads TGTGCCAGCAGCTTAGCGCGGGGTTTAGGCACAGATACGCAGTATTTT. Protein sequence: CASSLARGLGTDTQYF.

This clone appeared a few times. This chain links TRBV29-1 with TRBJ2-2; D perhaps matches TRBD1 (5 bases). Germline V gene sequence: CDR1 SQVTM, CDR2 ANQGSEA. This CDR3 spans 12 amino acids. The V gene lost 5 bases and the J gene lost 5 bases, with 9 bases spanning the gap. The CDR3 reads CSVFRATGELFF. DNA for the CDR3: TGCAGCGTTTTCAGGGCGACCGGGGAGCTGTTTTTT.

The chain couples TRBV6-5 to TRBJ1-5; 11 nucleotides match TRBD1. J lost 4 bases, V lost 8 bases, and 1 base had no gene match. Germline values: CDR1 MNHEY, CDR2 SVGAGI. The CDR3 has 13 amino acids. CDR3 in amino acids: CASRDRGNQPQHF. The DNA for the CDR3 is TGTGCCAGCCGGGACAGGGGGAATCAGCCCCAGCATTTT.

This clone appeared a single time. The chain carries TRBV29-1 and TRBJ2-3, with TRBD2 matching over 9 bases. CDR3 length: 17 residues. With V trimmed by 4 bases and J by 4 bases, 15 bases remained unmatched. CDR1 is SQVTM and CDR2 is ANQGSEA in the germline V gene. The CDR3 loop reads CSVVVLYVAGVADTQYF. CDR3 sequence (DNA): TGCAGCGTTGTCGTTCTGTACGTAGCGGGAGTTGCAGATACGCAGTATTTT.

This chain connects TRBV6-6 to TRBJ2-6, with no clear D. V lost 5 bases, J lost 0 bases, and 17 bases lay in between. Germline V CDR1 and CDR2: MNHNY, SVGAGI (reference sequence). The CDR3 is 18 amino acids. CDR3: CASSRGRIARSGANVLTF. The CDR3, as DNA: TGTGCCAGCAGTCGTGGCCGGATAGCTCGCTCTGGGGCCAACGTCCTGACTTTC.

The chain couples TRBV28 to TRBJ1-4, with D possibly TRBD1 on 5 matching bases. This CDR3 spans 14 amino acids. Germline V lookup: CDR1 MDHEN, CDR2 SYDVKM. The germline V and J ends were trimmed by 4 bases and 2 bases, with 8 bases remaining between them. The CDR3 is CASSWDYTNEKLFF. The CDR3 bases are TGTGCCAGCAGTTGGGACTACACTAATGAAAAACTGTTTTTT.

Here the CDR3 DNA reads TGTGCCAGCAGCGGACACAGGGTCTATAATTCACCCCTCCACTTT. Protein product: CASSGHRVYNSPLHF. V is TRBV5-8 and J is TRBJ1-6; D is perhaps TRBD1 (6 bases). CDR1 is SGHTS and CDR2 is YDEGEE in the germline V gene. V dropped 4 bases and J dropped 3 bases, with 11 bases sitting between them. The CDR3 is 15 amino acids.

The chain combines TRBV5-1 with TRBJ2-2; the match to TRBD1 covers 7 bases. CDR3 length: 13 amino acids. The V and J ends lost 3 bases and 5 bases, in that order; junction bases with no gene match: 1. CDR1 SGHRS and CDR2 YFSETQ come from the germline V gene. CDR3 region: CASSWDRTGELFF. The CDR3 DNA sequence: TGCGCCAGCAGCTGGGACAGAACCGGGGAGCTGTTTTTT.

This clone was detected only a few times. The chain joins TRBV6-5 to TRBJ1-6; weak D call: TRBD1 (5 bases). Trimming cost V 10 bases and J 6 bases, with 13 bases left between them. The germline CDR1 and CDR2 sequences are MNHEY and SVGAGI. CDR3 length equals 13 residues. CDR3 in amino acids: CATQETANSPLHF. The CDR3 DNA reads TGTGCCACCCAGGAGACAGCTAATTCACCCCTCCACTTT.

The chain joins TRBV7-8 to TRBJ1-2; the D is unclear. The CDR3 consists of 14 residues. Trimming removed 6 bases at V and 4 bases at J, with 15 bases between. The germline V gene has CDR1 SGHVS and CDR2 FQNEAQ. CDR3 in DNA: TGTGCCAGCAGTACCGCCCCGGGGATCTATGGCTACACCTTC. Its translation is CASSTAPGIYGYTF.

This chain links TRBV9 with TRBJ2-1; the D is unclear. The V and J ends lost 4 bases and 0 bases respectively, with 8 bases between them. Germline values: CDR1 SGDLS, CDR2 YYNGEE. This CDR3 is built from 14 residues. The CDR3 loop reads CASSRLSSYNEQFF. The CDR3 DNA is TGTGCCAGCAGCCGTCTCAGCTCCTACAATGAGCAGTTCTTC. Complete variable domain (other parts from reference TRBV9 and TRBJ2-1): DSGVTQTPKHLITATGQRVTLRCSPRSGDLSVYWYQQSLDQGLQFLIQYYNGEERAKGNILERFSAQQFPDLHSELNLSSLELGDSALYFCASSRLSSYNEQFFGPGTRLTVL.